The rows below give T cell receptor beta chains drawn from one sample of a study of blood T cell repertoires in COVID-19. Here immunoSEQ multiplex PCR was the method, and the copy in TCRdb shows in-frame clones only, minus some. The table has approximately 90,000 clones, roughly 77% seen once. Sample: peripheral blood. Source of these receptors: a human donor in a cohort sampled during active COVID-19. Both conserved end residues are part of each CDR3. The order of the fields is V gene, clone size, J gene, D gene, CDR3 protein, CDR3 DNA. A D gene is named only where the DNA matches it firmly. A clone size is listed for some rows: how often the clone was seen (once, few, many), or a class if it is expanded.

TRBV7-9,-,TRBJ1-4,-,CASSLDPRGEKLFF,TGTGCCAGCAGCTTAGATCCTAGGGGTGAAAAACTGTTTTTT
TRBV7-9,few,TRBJ1-6,-,CASSLIGDSPLHF,TGTGCCAGCAGCTTAATAGGGGATTCACCCCTCCACTTT
TRBV3-1/TRBV3-2,-,TRBJ2-5,TRBD1,CASSQGQGDWETQYF,TGTGCCAGCAGCCAGGGACAGGGGGATTGGGAGACCCAGTACTTC
TRBV5-6,-,TRBJ2-7,-,CASSPHREYSYEQYF,TGTGCCAGCAGCCCTCACAGGGAATATAGCTACGAGCAGTACTTC
TRBV18,-,TRBJ1-1,-,CASSPAGDDGTEAFF,TGTGCCAGCTCCCCCGCCGGGGATGATGGCACTGAAGCTTTCTTT
TRBV14,-,TRBJ2-2,-,CASSPRVRSGELFF,TGTGCCAGCAGCCCCCGGGTTAGATCCGGGGAGCTGTTTTTT
TRBV18,-,TRBJ1-2,TRBD1,CASSPGSQGNGYTF,TGTGCCAGCTCACCGGGCTCACAGGGGAACGGCTACACCTTC
TRBV7-8,few,TRBJ2-1,-,CASSLVLNEQFF,TGTGCCAGCAGCTTAGTTCTGAATGAGCAGTTCTTC
TRBV18,once,TRBJ1-2,-,CASSPQQQGEYGYTF,TGTGCCAGCTCACCACAACAACAGGGAGAGTATGGCTACACCTTC
TRBV10-2,-,TRBJ2-7,-,CASSGAGTYEQYF,TGCGCCAGCAGTGGGGCGGGGACCTACGAGCAGTACTTC
TRBV19,-,TRBJ1-4,TRBD1,CASSSPTGGSATNEKLFF,TGTGCCAGTAGTAGCCCAACAGGGGGCAGTGCAACTAATGAAAAACTGTTTTTT
TRBV19,-,TRBJ2-1,TRBD2,CASSLLAGVRNEQFF,TGTGCCAGTAGTCTCTTGGCGGGAGTACGGAATGAGCAGTTCTTC